Listed below are T cell receptor beta chains from one sample, sequenced in a study of blood T cell repertoires in COVID-19. Here immunoSEQ multiplex PCR was the method, and the copy in TCRdb shows in-frame clones only, minus some. The data show 160,000 or so clones, about nine tenths seen once. Material for sequencing was peripheral blood. The receptors come from a man aged 18 to 29 with acute or convalescent COVID-19. The conserved cysteine and the conserved F or W are not part of the CDR3 here.

j_call	v_call	cdr3_aa
TRBJ1-1	TRBV14	ASSPPKQGRNTEAF
TRBJ2-7	TRBV24-1	ATEQGGEQY
TRBJ2-7	TRBV7-9	ASSAPGLAGVRSSYEQY
TRBJ1-2	TRBV19	ASSMITGTEQSYGYT
TRBJ1-6	TRBV18	ASSPAGGDSPLH
TRBJ1-3	TRBV15	ATSRDSGSGNTIY
TRBJ1-6	TRBV6-1	ASSEGKGQGYSPLH
TRBJ1-2	TRBV9	ASSVFRGEGYT
TRBJ1-1	TRBV5-1	ASSFPGAGEAF
TRBJ2-1	TRBV29-1	SVVRQSSYNEQF
TRBJ1-6	TRBV6-4	ASSEGASYNSPLH
TRBJ2-2	TRBV3-1/TRBV3-2	ASSQRGVRNTGELF
TRBJ2-2	TRBV5-4	ASSLSRSPGELF
TRBJ1-2	TRBV5-5	ASSWVRGTSDYGYT
TRBJ1-6	TRBV27	ASSLRPGQGNSPLH
TRBJ2-5	TRBV30	AWSVDLWAIGETQY
TRBJ1-3	TRBV7-9	ASSPRGGAAGNTIY
TRBJ2-7	TRBV6-5	ASSVQGTNEQY
TRBJ1-1	TRBV12-3/TRBV12-4	ASSLNSEAF
TRBJ1-3	TRBV18	ASSPVTVSGNTIY
TRBJ2-1	TRBV5-1	ASSLAGLAGGRQF
TRBJ1-5	TRBV18	ASSGGQGRNQPQH
TRBJ2-2	TRBV2	ASSEAKTPLPHTGELF
TRBJ2-3	TRBV20-1	SAYTPDTQY
TRBJ2-3	TRBV19	ASSPGTRTSDTQY
TRBJ1-5	TRBV19	ASAAEGVGQPQH
TRBJ2-1	TRBV19	ASSTQGAYEQF
TRBJ2-6	TRBV5-1	ASSLAVSGANVLT
TRBJ1-1	TRBV5-1	ASSLGQNMNTEAF
TRBJ2-7	TRBV9	ASSVSPTGGRYEQY
TRBJ1-2	TRBV28	ASSTHPGRANYGYT
TRBJ2-7	TRBV27	ASSLFSSYEQY
TRBJ1-1	TRBV21-1	ASTLQGRLAEAF
TRBJ2-7	TRBV27	ASSRAGQSYEQY
TRBJ1-3	TRBV5-4	ASSQGTGNTIY
TRBJ2-5	TRBV2	ASSYDRAFQETQY